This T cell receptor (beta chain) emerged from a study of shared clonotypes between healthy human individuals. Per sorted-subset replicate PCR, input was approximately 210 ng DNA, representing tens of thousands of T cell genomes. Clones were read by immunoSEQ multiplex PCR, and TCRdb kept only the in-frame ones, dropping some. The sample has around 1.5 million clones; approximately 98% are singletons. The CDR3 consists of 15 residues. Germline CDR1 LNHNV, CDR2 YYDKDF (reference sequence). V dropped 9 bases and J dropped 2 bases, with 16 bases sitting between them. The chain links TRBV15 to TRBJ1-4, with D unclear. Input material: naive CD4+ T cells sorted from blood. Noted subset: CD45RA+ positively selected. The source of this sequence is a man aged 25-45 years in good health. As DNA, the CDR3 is TGTGCCACAACCAAGGCCCTGAGGACTAATGAAAAACTGTTTTTT. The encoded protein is CATTKALRTNEKLFF.